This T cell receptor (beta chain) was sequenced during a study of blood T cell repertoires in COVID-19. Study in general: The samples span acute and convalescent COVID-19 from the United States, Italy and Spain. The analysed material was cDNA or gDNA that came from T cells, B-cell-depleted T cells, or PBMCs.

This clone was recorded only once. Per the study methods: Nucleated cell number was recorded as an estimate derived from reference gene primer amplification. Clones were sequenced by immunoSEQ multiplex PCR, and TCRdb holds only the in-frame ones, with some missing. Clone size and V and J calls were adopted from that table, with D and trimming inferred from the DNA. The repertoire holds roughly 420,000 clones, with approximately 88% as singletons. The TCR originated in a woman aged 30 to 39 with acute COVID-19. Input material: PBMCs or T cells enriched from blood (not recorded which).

The DNA of the CDR3 is TGTGCCAGCAGCTCTAACAGGGTTCCTGAAAAACTGTTTTTT. It encodes CASSSNRVPEKLFF. The chain is built from TRBV7-2 and TRBJ1-4; weak D call: TRBD1 (6 bases). Trimming removed 4 bases at V and 7 bases at J, with 13 bases between. This CDR3 contains 14 residues. CDR1 and CDR2 from the germline V gene are SGHTA and FQGNSA.